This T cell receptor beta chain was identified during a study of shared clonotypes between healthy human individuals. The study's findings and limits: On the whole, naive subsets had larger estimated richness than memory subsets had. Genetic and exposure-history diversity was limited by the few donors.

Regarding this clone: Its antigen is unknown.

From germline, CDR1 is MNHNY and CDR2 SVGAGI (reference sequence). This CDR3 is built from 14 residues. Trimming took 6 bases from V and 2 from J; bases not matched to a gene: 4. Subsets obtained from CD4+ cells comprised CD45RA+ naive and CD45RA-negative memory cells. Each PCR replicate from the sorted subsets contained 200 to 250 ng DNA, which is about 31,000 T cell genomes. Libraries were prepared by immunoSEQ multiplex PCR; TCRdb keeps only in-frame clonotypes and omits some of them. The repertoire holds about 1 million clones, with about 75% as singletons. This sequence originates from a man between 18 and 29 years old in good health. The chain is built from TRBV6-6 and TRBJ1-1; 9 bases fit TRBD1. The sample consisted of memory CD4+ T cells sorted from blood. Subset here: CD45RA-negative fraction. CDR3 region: CASRGQGINTEAFF. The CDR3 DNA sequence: TGTGCCAGCAGGGGACAGGGTATCAACACTGAAGCTTTCTTT.